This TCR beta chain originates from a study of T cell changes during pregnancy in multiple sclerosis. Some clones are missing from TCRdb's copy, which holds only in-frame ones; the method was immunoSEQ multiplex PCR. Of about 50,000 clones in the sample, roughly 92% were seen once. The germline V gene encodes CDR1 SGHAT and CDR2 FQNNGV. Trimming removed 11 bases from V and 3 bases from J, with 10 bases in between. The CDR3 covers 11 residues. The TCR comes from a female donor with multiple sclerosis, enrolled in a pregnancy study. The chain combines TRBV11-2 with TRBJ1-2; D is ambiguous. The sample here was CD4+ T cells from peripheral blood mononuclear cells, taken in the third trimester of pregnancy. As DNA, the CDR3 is TGTGCCGCTAGGGAGGACTATGGCTACACCTTC. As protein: CAAREDYGYTF.